This T cell receptor (beta chain) was observed in a study of blood T cells in healthy people across ages. General study results and limits: Older age went with lower TCR beta diversity per million T cells, in a roughly linear way. The study lacked donor CMV status, which possibly confounded expanded clonotype changes.

The CDR3 runs to 14 residues. Germline V gives CDR1 SGDLS, CDR2 YYNGEE. The V and J ends lost 2 bases and 2 bases respectively, with 10 bases between them. A J-beta primer mix and a sample-barcoded 5' primer were used in a second PCR of about 7 to 11 cycles. Each cDNA molecule carried a tag from a template-switch adaptor that contained 12 random nucleotides. TCRdb fed the 5' RACE reads into MiXCR, producing one record per CDR3 protein. Among over a million distinct CDR3 sequences listed, almost 60% were seen once. A remark on this clonotype: The antigen remains undetermined.

The chain carries TRBV9 and TRBJ1-2; no reliable D call. Sequencing was performed on blood. The TCR sequence derives from a man aged 18 to 29 in good health. CDR3 nucleotides: TGTGCCAGCAGCGTCGTTAAGGAAAACTATGGCTACACCTTC. It codes for CASSVVKENYGYTF.